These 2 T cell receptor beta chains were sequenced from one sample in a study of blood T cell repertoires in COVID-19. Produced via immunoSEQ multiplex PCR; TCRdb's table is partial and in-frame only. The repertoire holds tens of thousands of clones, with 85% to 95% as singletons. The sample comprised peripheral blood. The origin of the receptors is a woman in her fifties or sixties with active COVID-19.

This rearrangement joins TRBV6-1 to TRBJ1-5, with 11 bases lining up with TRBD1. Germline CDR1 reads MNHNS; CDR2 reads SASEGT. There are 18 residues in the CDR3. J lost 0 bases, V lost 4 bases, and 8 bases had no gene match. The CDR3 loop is CASSVRTGGANSNQPQHF. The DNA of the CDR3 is TGTGCCAGCAGTGTTCGGACAGGGGGCGCGAATAGCAATCAGCCCCAGCATTTT.

The DNA of the CDR3 is TGTGCCAGCAGCTTAACGTGGGGCGGGAGACTAAATGAGCAGTTCTTC. It yields the protein CASSLTWGGRLNEQFF. This chain joins TRBV7-8 and TRBJ2-1, with 7 positions matching TRBD2. V shed 2 bases, J shed 7 bases, and the junction held 11 bases outside the gene matches. The germline CDR1 and CDR2 sequences are SGHVS and FQNEAQ. The CDR3 is 16 amino acids.